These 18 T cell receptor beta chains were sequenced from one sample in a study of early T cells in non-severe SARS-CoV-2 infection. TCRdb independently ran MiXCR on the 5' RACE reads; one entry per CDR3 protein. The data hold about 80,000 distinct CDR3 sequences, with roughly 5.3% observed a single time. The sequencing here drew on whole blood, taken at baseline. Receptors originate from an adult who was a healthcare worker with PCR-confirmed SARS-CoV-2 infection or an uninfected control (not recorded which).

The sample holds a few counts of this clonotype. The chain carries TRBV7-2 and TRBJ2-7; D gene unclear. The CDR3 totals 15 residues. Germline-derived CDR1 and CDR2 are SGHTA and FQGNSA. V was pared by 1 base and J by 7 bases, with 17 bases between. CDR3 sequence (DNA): TGTGCCAGCAGCTTAGATCCGGGCCCGACCTTGGAGCAGTACTTC. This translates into CASSLDPGPTLEQYF.

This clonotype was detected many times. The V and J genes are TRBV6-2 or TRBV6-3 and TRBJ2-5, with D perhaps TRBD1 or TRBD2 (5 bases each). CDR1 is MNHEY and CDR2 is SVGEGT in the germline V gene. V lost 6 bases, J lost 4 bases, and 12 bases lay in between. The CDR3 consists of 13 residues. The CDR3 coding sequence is TGTGCCAGCAGCTCAACTAGGGGAGAGACCCAGTACTTC. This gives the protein CASSSTRGETQYF.

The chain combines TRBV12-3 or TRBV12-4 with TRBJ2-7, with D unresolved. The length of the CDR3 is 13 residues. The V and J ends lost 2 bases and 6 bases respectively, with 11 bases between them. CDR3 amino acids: CASSLIGPVEQYF. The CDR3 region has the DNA TGTGCCAGCAGTTTAATAGGGCCCGTCGAGCAGTACTTC.

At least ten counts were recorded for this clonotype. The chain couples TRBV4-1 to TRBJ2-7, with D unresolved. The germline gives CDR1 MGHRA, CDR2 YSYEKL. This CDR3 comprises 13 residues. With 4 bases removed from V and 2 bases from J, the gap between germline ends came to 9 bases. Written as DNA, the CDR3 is TGCGCCAGCAGCCCTAGAACAGCCTACGAGCAGTACTTC. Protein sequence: CASSPRTAYEQYF.

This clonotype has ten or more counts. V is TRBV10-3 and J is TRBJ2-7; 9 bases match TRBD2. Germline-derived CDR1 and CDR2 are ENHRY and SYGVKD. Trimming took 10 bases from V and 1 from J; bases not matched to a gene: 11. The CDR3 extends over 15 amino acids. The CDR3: CATQGETSGSYEQYF. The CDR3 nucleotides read TGTGCCACGCAGGGGGAGACTAGCGGATCCTACGAGCAGTACTTC.

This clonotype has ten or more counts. The CDR3: CASSPQGFSEQYF. CDR3 nucleotides: TGTGCCAGCAGCCCCCAGGGATTCAGCGAGCAGTACTTC. The chain joins TRBV7-6 to TRBJ2-7, with D possibly TRBD1 on 5 matching bases. V lost 5 bases, J lost 6 bases, and 14 bases lay in between. This CDR3 is 13 amino acids long. Germline values: CDR1 SGHVS, CDR2 FNYEAQ.

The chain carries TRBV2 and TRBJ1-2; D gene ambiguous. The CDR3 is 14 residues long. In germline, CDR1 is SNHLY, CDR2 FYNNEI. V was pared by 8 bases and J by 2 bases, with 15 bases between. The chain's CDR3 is CASSRGRPNYGYTF. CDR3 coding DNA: TGTGCCAGCTCGAGAGGGAGACCCAACTATGGCTACACCTTC.

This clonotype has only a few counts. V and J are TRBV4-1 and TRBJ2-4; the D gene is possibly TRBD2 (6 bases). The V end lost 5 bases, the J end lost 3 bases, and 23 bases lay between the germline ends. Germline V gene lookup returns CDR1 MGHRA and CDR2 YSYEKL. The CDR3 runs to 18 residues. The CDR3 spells CASSSPATSRAVKNIQYF. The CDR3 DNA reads TGCGCCAGCAGCTCCCCGGCTACTAGCAGGGCCGTCAAAAACATTCAGTACTTC.

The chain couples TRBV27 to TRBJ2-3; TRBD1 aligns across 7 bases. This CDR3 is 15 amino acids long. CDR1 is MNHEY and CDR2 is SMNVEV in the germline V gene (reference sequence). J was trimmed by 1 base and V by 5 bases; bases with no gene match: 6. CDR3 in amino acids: CASSPPGQGTDTQYF. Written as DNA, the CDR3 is TGTGCCAGCAGTCCCCCCGGACAGGGCACAGATACGCAGTATTTT.

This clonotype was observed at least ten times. The chain's CDR3 is CASSLDGPYEQYF. The CDR3 nucleotides read TGTGCCAGCAGCTTAGACGGGCCCTACGAGCAGTACTTC. The gene calls are TRBV11-3 and TRBJ2-7, with D unclear. The CDR3 consists of 13 residues. CDR1 is SGHNT and CDR2 is YENEEA in the germline V gene. V shed 0 bases and J shed 2 bases, with 5 bases lying between them.

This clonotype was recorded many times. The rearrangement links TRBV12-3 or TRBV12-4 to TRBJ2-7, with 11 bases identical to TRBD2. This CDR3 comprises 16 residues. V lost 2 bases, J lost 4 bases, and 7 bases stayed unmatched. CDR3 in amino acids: CASSLYTASGRYEQYF. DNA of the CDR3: TGTGCCAGCAGTTTATATACGGCTAGCGGGAGGTACGAGCAGTACTTC.

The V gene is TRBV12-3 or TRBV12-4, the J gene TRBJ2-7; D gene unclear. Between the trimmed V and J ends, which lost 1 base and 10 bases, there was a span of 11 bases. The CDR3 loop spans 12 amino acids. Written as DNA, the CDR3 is TGTGCCAGCAGTTTAGGTAGAATAGCTCAGTACTTC. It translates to CASSLGRIAQYF.

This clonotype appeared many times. This chain's CDR3 is CASRGAYGYTF. The CDR3 region has the DNA TGTGCCTCTCGAGGGGCTTATGGCTACACCTTC. This chain uses TRBV30 with TRBJ1-2; possibly TRBD1 for D (5 bases). Germline CDR1 GTSNPN, CDR2 SVGIG (reference sequence). With 7 bases removed from V and 5 bases from J, the gap between germline ends came to 11 bases. CDR3 length: 11 amino acids.

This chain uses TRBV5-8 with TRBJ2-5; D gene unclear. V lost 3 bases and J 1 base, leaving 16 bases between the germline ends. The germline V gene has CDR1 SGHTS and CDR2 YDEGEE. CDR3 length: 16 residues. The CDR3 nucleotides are TGTGCCAGCAGCTGGGCAAGGGCTTTGGGCCAAGAGACCCAGTACTTC. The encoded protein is CASSWARALGQETQYF. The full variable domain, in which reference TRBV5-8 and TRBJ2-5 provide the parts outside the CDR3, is EAGVTQSPTHLIKTRGQQATLRCSPISGHTSVYWYQQALGLGLQFLLWYDEGEERNRGNFPPRFSGRQFPNYSSELNVNALELEDSALYLCASSWARALGQETQYFGPGTRLLVL.

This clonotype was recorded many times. CDR3 in DNA: TGTGCCAGCAGTCAGGGGGGGTTCGGTCTGAACACTGAAGCTTTCTTT. Protein product: CASSQGGFGLNTEAFF. The genes are TRBV13 and TRBJ1-1; TRBD1 matches at 7 bases. J gave up 0 bases and V 6 bases, and 10 bases lay outside the gene matches. The germline CDR1 and CDR2 sequences are PRHDT and FYEKMQ (reference sequence). The CDR3 totals 16 residues.

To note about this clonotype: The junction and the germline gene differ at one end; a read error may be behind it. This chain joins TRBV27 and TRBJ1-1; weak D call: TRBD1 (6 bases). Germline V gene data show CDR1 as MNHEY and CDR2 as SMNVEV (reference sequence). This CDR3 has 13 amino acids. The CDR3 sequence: CASRLGQNTEAFF. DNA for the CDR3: TGTGCCAGCCGTTTGGGACAGAACACTGAAGCTTTCTTT.

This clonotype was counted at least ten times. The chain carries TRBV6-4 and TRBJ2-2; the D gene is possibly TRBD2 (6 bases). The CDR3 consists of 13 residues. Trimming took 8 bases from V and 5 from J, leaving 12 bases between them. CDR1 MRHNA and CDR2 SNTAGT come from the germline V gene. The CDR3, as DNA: TGTGCCAGCTCTAGTCGGGGGACCGGGGAGCTGTTTTTT. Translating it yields CASSSRGTGELFF.

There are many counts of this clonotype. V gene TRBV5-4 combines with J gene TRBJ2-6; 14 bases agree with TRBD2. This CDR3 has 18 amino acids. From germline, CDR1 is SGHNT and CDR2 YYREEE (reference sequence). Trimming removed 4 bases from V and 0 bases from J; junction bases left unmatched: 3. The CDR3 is CASSLGLAGVSGANVLTF. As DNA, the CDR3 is TGTGCCAGCAGCCTGGGACTAGCGGGAGTCTCTGGGGCCAACGTCCTGACTTTC. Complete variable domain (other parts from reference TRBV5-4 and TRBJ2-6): ETGVTQSPTHLIKTRGQQVTLRCSSQSGHNTVSWYQQALGQGPQFIFQYYREEENGRGNFPPRFSGLQFPNYSSELNVNALELDDSALYLCASSLGLAGVSGANVLTFGAGSRLTVL.